This TCR beta chain came from a study of a mutant IDH1 vaccine in newly diagnosed glioma. The CDR3 length is 17 residues. Germline CDR1 ENHRY, CDR2 SYGVKD. The V gene lost 8 bases and the J gene lost 0 bases, with 20 bases spanning the gap. Of note for this clone: Its matching antigen is unknown.

Using immunoSEQ multiplex PCR, the repertoire was profiled, and TCRdb retains in-frame clones only, with some absent. Of approximately 100,000 clones listed, about nine tenths were seen once; the top ten hold approximately 0.8%. Indicated time point: week 47, end of study. Doses consisted of 300 ug of mutant IDH1 20-mer peptide each, paired with topical imiquimod. The material sequenced was PBMCs, taken from a glioma patient whose treatment included an IDH1 peptide vaccine. The sequence was collected from a woman aged 50 to 60 with glioma. This chain uses TRBV10-3 with TRBJ2-1; a weak D match, TRBD2 (6 bases). The CDR3: CAIGFPGSPSSYNEQFF. The CDR3 DNA follows: TGTGCCATCGGTTTTCCCGGGAGCCCGAGCTCCTACAATGAGCAGTTCTTC.